This T cell receptor beta chain appears in the sequencing data of a study of cytomegalovirus exposure and HLA in healthy donors. Clones were sequenced by immunoSEQ multiplex PCR, and TCRdb holds only the in-frame ones, with some missing. The sample lists about 110,000 clones, around nine tenths occurring once. V lost 0 bases and J 4 bases, leaving 13 bases between the germline ends. Germline V gene sequence: CDR1 SGHKS, CDR2 YYEKEE (reference sequence). This CDR3 region has 15 residues. The origin of this receptor is a woman aged 18-29 years in good health and CMV-seronegative. The chain combines TRBV5-5 with TRBJ1-2, with D possibly matching TRBD1 (5 bases). What was sequenced was PBMCs. CDR3 bases: TGTGCCAGCAGCTTGGCCGGGGGTCGAGGCTATGGCTACACCTTC. Amino acids: CASSLAGGRGYGYTF.